The 16 T cell receptor beta chains reported below all come from one sample, sequenced in a study of molecular identifiers for immune sequencing clone quantification. TCRdb redid the calling of the PCR reads with MiXCR, one entry per CDR3 protein. The data show 60,000 to 70,000 distinct CDR3 sequences, under 20% seen once. Material: naive CD8+ T cells from blood, with Jurkat cell RNA spiked in. Subset meaning: FACS-sorted CD8+CD4-CCR7+CD45RA+ naive T cells. The receptors shown here come from a human donor in good health. Some libraries in this study had Jurkat cell RNA spiked in.

Comments on this clonotype: This sequence may be a read error, since a much larger clone differs from it by one base. V is TRBV13 and J is TRBJ2-1, with D uncertain. Looked up from germline, CDR1 is PRHDT and CDR2 is FYEKMQ (reference sequence). The length of the CDR3 is 12 residues. Trimming stripped 7 bases from V and 4 bases from J, with 8 bases between. DNA for the CDR3: TGTGCCAGCAACTCCGATTACAATGAGCAGTTCTTC. As protein: CASNSDYNEQFF.

This chain uses TRBV4-2 with TRBJ2-7; tentative D call: TRBD1 (5 bases). The CDR3 extends over 15 amino acids. From germline, CDR1 is LGHNA and CDR2 YNFKEQ. V dropped 2 bases and J dropped 1 base, with 12 bases sitting between them. DNA for the CDR3: TGTGCCAGCAGCCAACTCCAGGGAAGTTCCTACGAGCAGTACTTC. Residues: CASSQLQGSSYEQYF.

By share of the sample, this clonotype is medium-sized. The chain recombines TRBV29-1 with TRBJ1-4; 10 nucleotides line up with TRBD1. There are 16 residues in the CDR3. Losses at the gene ends were 7 bases for V and 2 bases for J; bases not matched to a gene: 10. Germline V lookup: CDR1 SQVTM, CDR2 ANQGSEA. The CDR3 protein is CSAVTGTGATNEKLFF. CDR3 DNA sequence: TGCAGCGCGGTCACCGGGACAGGGGCCACTAATGAAAAACTGTTTTTT.

To note about this clonotype: A much larger clone differs by one base, so this may be a read error. The rearrangement uses TRBV7-9 and TRBJ2-7; the D gene is possibly TRBD1 (5 bases). The V end was cut by 5 bases, the J end by 2 bases, with 16 bases between. Germline V gene sequence: CDR1 SEHNR, CDR2 FQNEAQ (reference sequence). This CDR3 has 15 amino acids. For the CDR3, the DNA is TGTGCCAGCAGCCCCAGGGCCTATTACGCCTACGAGCAGTACTTC. It translates to CASSPRAYYAYEQYF.

About this clonotype: A read error may be the cause here, since a much bigger clone is one base away. J is TRBJ2-7 and V is TRBV7-8, with D hard to call. The CDR3 has 14 residues. Trimming shortened V by 0 bases and J by 4 bases, and 10 bases separated the two germline ends. CDR1 SGHVS and CDR2 FQNEAQ come from the germline V gene. For the CDR3, the DNA is TGTGCCAGCAGCTTAGCCAGCAGTACTTACGAGCAGTACTTC. Translation gives CASSLASSTYEQYF.

This clonotype was seen repeatedly, ten times or more. The V gene is TRBV9, the J gene TRBJ2-2; 7 bases fit TRBD1. Germline trimming cut 2 bases from V and 1 base from J; bases unmatched to any gene: 2. The CDR3 extends over 15 amino acids. Germline CDR1 and CDR2: SGDLS and YYNGEE. In nucleotides, the CDR3 is TGTGCCAGCAGCGTTAGGACAGGGAACACCGGGGAGCTGTTTTTT. This encodes CASSVRTGNTGELFF. The full variable domain, with the rest looked up from reference TRBV9 and TRBJ2-2, is DSGVTQTPKHLITATGQRVTLRCSPRSGDLSVYWYQQSLDQGLQFLIQYYNGEERAKGNILERFSAQQFPDLHSELNLSSLELGDSALYFCASSVRTGNTGELFFGEGSRLTVL.

Ten or more counts support this clonotype. J is TRBJ2-6 and V is TRBV27, with D hard to call. Trimming took off 8 bases at V and 1 base at J, with 12 bases between the two ends. Germline V lookup: CDR1 MNHEY, CDR2 SMNVEV (reference sequence). The CDR3 is made up of 15 amino acids. Here the CDR3 reads CASCPQASGANVLTF. CDR3 DNA: TGTGCCAGCTGCCCCCAGGCTTCTGGGGCCAACGTCCTGACTTTC.

This clonotype occurred many times. This sequence joins TRBV28 and TRBJ1-6; maybe TRBD1 (6 bases). The CDR3 runs 15 residues. In germline, CDR1 is MDHEN, CDR2 SYDVKM. The V and J ends lost 6 bases and 7 bases respectively, with 16 bases between them. The CDR3 reads CASRKGGRSNSPLHF. The DNA of the CDR3 is TGTGCCAGCAGAAAGGGGGGCCGTTCGAATTCACCCCTCCACTTT.

A remark on this clonotype: A much bigger clone sits one base away, suggesting this may be a read error. CDR3 sequence: CASSYSGVVNVQFF. The CDR3 nucleotides read TGTGCCAGCAGTTACTCGGGAGTTGTCAATGTGCAGTTCTTC. The chain carries TRBV6-5 and TRBJ2-1, with a possible D match to TRBD2 (5 bases). The CDR3 has 14 amino acids. Germline loops: CDR1 MNHEY, CDR2 SVGAGI.

This clonotype showed up just a few times. Being one base from a much bigger clone, this may be a read error. J is TRBJ2-1 and V is TRBV4-3; 8 bases match TRBD2. The CDR3 sequence is 17 residues long. Germline V gene lookup returns CDR1 LGHNA and CDR2 YSLEER. Here the CDR3 reads CASSQEWPLAAYNEQIF. CDR3 DNA: TGCGCCAGCAGCCAAGAGTGGCCACTAGCGGCCTACAATGAGCAGATCTTC.

This clonotype was found many times. The chain is built from TRBV25-1 and TRBJ2-7, with 7 bases identical to TRBD1. This CDR3 comprises 12 residues. Trimming removed 8 bases from V and 2 bases from J; junction bases left unmatched: 3. CDR1 MGHDK and CDR2 SYGVNS come from the germline V gene. The CDR3 DNA is TGTGCCAGCTCCGGACAGGCCTACGAGCAGTACTTC. Translating gives CASSGQAYEQYF.

This clonotype was counted at least ten times. The chain is built from TRBV4-2 and TRBJ1-4, with 10 bases that match TRBD1. The CDR3 covers 14 residues. V trimming: 4 bases; J trimming: 6 bases; junction bases outside the gene matches: 2. The V gene's germline CDR1 is LGHNA and CDR2 YNFKEQ. CDR3 DNA: TGTGCCAGCAGCCCGGGGACAGGGGATGAAAAACTGTTTTTT. This gives the protein CASSPGTGDEKLFF.

This clonotype was seen ten or more times. The genes are TRBV28 and TRBJ1-5; possibly TRBD1 for D (6 bases). The CDR3 extends over 14 amino acids. Trimming shortened V by 1 base and J by 7 bases, and 11 bases separated the two germline ends. Germline CDR1 MDHEN, CDR2 SYDVKM. The CDR3 reads CASSLLRGGQPQHF. In DNA, the CDR3 is TGTGCCAGCAGTTTATTAAGGGGGGGACAGCCCCAGCATTTT.

This clonotype has just one count. The gene calls are TRBV27 and TRBJ2-7; no firm D call. The CDR3 has 14 residues. Germline V gives CDR1 MNHEY, CDR2 SMNVEV (reference sequence). With 2 bases removed from V and 3 bases from J, the gap between germline ends came to 11 bases. The CDR3 spells CASSLKGEGYEQYF. In DNA form, the CDR3 reads TGTGCCAGCAGTTTAAAGGGTGAAGGCTACGAGCAGTACTTC.

This clonotype was observed a single time. This clone may be a read error of a much larger clone one base away. The J gene is TRBJ2-2, the V gene TRBV7-8; D is possibly TRBD2 (5 bases). Germline V CDR1 and CDR2: SGHVS, FQNEAQ. CDR3 length: 16 amino acids. CDR3 bases: TGTGCCAGCAGCTTCCGAAGCCCGGGAATCACCGGGGAGCTGCTTTTT. Protein product: CASSFRSPGITGELLF.

This clonotype has a count of ten or more. The chain uses TRBV2 and TRBJ2-7; D possibly matches TRBD1 or TRBD2 (5 bases each). CDR3 length: 14 amino acids. From germline, CDR1 is SNHLY and CDR2 FYNNEI. V was cut by 9 bases and J by 2 bases, with 17 bases left in between. In DNA, the CDR3 is TGTGCCAGGGACCGGGACCCTGGGGCCTACGAGCAGTACTTC. It yields the protein CARDRDPGAYEQYF.